A single sample gave rise to the 31 T cell receptor beta chains below, sequenced in a study of technical replicates of blood from a handful of donors. This table comes from immunoSEQ multiplex PCR, and its TCRdb copy is limited to in-frame clones, with some not included. The sample includes about 84,000 clones, 97% of them seen just once. Material: T cells isolated from PBMCs. These receptors originate from a human donor in good health.

The CDR3 coding sequence is TGTGCCAGCAGCTTGCCCCTAGCGGGGACTTACAATGAGCAGTTCTTC. Its translation: CASSLPLAGTYNEQFF. The chain carries TRBV5-6 and TRBJ2-1; TRBD2 aligns across 9 bases. The CDR3 has 16 amino acids. Looked up from germline, CDR1 is SGHDT and CDR2 is YYEEEE. The ends lost 1 base at V and 4 bases at J; junction bases unmatched: 6.

CDR3 loop: CASSSTGNVVYEQYF. DNA of the CDR3: TGTGCCAGCAGCTCGACAGGGAATGTCGTCTACGAGCAGTACTTC. The rearrangement uses TRBV28 and TRBJ2-7; 7 positions agree with TRBD1. Germline assignment: CDR1 MDHEN and CDR2 SYDVKM. The CDR3 contains 15 residues. V gave up 6 bases and J gave up 3 bases; unmatched junction bases: 11.

This sequence joins TRBV6-1 and TRBJ1-1, with a tentative D call TRBD1 (5 bases). The CDR3 runs 12 residues. Trimming shortened V by 6 bases and J by 5 bases, and 10 bases separated the two germline ends. The germline CDR1 and CDR2 sequences are MNHNS and SASEGT. The CDR3 nucleotides read TGTGCCAGCAGCAGGGAAGGTACTGAAGCTTTCTTT. Translation gives CASSREGTEAFF.

The V gene is TRBV5-6, the J gene TRBJ2-4, with a possible D match to TRBD2 (6 bases). The CDR3 spans 16 residues. V was shortened by 0 bases and J by 6 bases, with 16 bases between the two germline ends. The germline CDR1 and CDR2 sequences are SGHDT and YYEEEE. The CDR3 protein is CASSLVPGLSGNIQYF. DNA for the CDR3: TGTGCCAGCAGCTTGGTTCCGGGACTGTCCGGAAACATTCAGTACTTC.

The V call is TRBV5-1, the J call TRBJ2-3, with 8 nucleotides matching TRBD2. In germline, CDR1 is SGHRS, CDR2 YFSETQ. Trimming at V came to 3 bases and at J to 5 bases, leaving 5 bases not matched to a gene. This CDR3 region has 14 residues. The CDR3 coding sequence is TGCGCCAGCAGCTCGAGGACTAGCCAAGATACGCAGTATTTT. Translated: CASSSRTSQDTQYF.

The V call is TRBV13, the J call TRBJ1-2, with 8 bases fitting TRBD1. The CDR3 is 15 residues long. V lost 7 bases and J lost 4; bases outside the gene matches: 11. Germline V gene sequence: CDR1 PRHDT, CDR2 FYEKMQ (reference sequence). The CDR3 here is CASTQGAGGGYGYTF. As DNA, the CDR3 is TGTGCCAGCACCCAGGGGGCAGGGGGAGGCTATGGCTACACCTTC.

V is TRBV5-1 and J is TRBJ2-5; 10 positions match TRBD1. CDR1 SGHRS and CDR2 YFSETQ come from the germline V gene. J gave up 3 bases and V 4 bases, and 9 bases lay outside the gene matches. CDR3 length: 16 amino acids. The CDR3 region is CASSTGPTGGEETQYF. The CDR3 nucleotides are TGCGCCAGCAGCACGGGACCGACAGGGGGCGAAGAGACCCAGTACTTC.

The table lists this clone with a count of one. The V call is TRBV19, the J call TRBJ2-1; D perhaps matches TRBD2 (5 bases). Germline CDR1 LNHDA, CDR2 SQIVND (reference sequence). V gave up 1 base and J gave up 4 bases, with 5 bases separating them. The CDR3 covers 13 residues. In DNA, the CDR3 is TGTGCCAGTAGTATAGCGGGGTACAATGAGCAGTTCTTC. It encodes CASSIAGYNEQFF.

This chain links TRBV10-1 with TRBJ2-2, with 7 bases that match TRBD1. CDR3 length: 14 amino acids. V gave up 4 bases and J gave up 4 bases; unmatched junction bases: 3. Germline loops: CDR1 WNHNN, CDR2 SYGVQD (reference sequence). DNA of the CDR3: TGCGCCAGCAGTGCACGGGACAGCACCGGGGAGCTGTTTTTT. Protein product: CASSARDSTGELFF.

In its sample, this clone was seen once. The V and J genes are TRBV5-1 and TRBJ2-7; the D gene is possibly TRBD2 (7 bases). Germline CDR1 reads SGHRS; CDR2 reads YFSETQ. V was pared by 4 bases and J by 5 bases, with 13 bases between. The CDR3 covers 13 residues. In nucleotides, the CDR3 is TGCGCCAGCAGCCAAGGGGGAGGGAACGAGCAGTACTTC. Translation gives CASSQGGGNEQYF. The variable domain in full, completed from reference TRBV5-1 and TRBJ2-7, reads KAGVTQTPRYLIKTRGQQVTLSCSPISGHRSVSWYQQTPGQGLQFLFEYFSETQRNKGNFPGRFSGRQFSNSRSEMNVSTLELGDSALYLCASSQGGGNEQYFGPGTRLTVT.

This chain links TRBV25-1 with TRBJ1-1; the D is unclear. The germline V gene encodes CDR1 MGHDK and CDR2 SYGVNS. Trimming stripped 6 bases from V and 5 bases from J, with 7 bases between. CDR3 length equals 11 residues. The CDR3 loop reads CASRRGTEAFF. CDR3 bases: TGTGCCAGCAGACGAGGGACTGAAGCTTTCTTT. Together with reference TRBV25-1 and TRBJ1-1, the CDR3 gives the full variable domain: EADIYQTPRYLVIGTGKKITLECSQTMGHDKMYWYQQDPGMELHLIHYSYGVNSTEKGDLSSESTVSRIRTEHFPLTLESARPSHTSQYLCASRRGTEAFFGQGTRLTVV.

The rearrangement links TRBV20-1 to TRBJ2-5; TRBD2 is a possible D gene (6 bases). The germline V gene has CDR1 DFQATT and CDR2 SNEGSKA (reference sequence). This CDR3 is 10 amino acids long. The CDR3 DNA sequence: TGCAGGGCCGGGGAGGCACCTAGGTACTTC. It yields the protein CRAGEAPRYF.

J is TRBJ2-7 and V is TRBV6-6; tentatively, D is TRBD2 (5 bases). Trimming removed 6 bases from V and 3 bases from J, with 21 bases in between. Germline V gene data show CDR1 as MNHNY and CDR2 as SVGAGI (reference sequence). The CDR3 is 16 residues long. CDR3 residues: CASRRERVGYLYEQYF. The CDR3 DNA sequence: TGTGCCAGCAGGCGCGAGAGGGTGGGCTATCTCTACGAGCAGTACTTC.

V gene TRBV9 combines with J gene TRBJ1-5, with D perhaps TRBD1 (5 bases). CDR1 SGDLS and CDR2 YYNGEE come from the germline V gene. V lost 0 bases, J lost 6 bases, and 13 bases lay in between. The CDR3 contains 15 residues. The DNA for the CDR3 is TGTGCCAGCAGCGTAGAGGGGTTGTGGAGTCAGCCCCAGCATTTT. Encoded protein: CASSVEGLWSQPQHF. The entire variable domain, with the rest obtained from reference TRBV9 and TRBJ1-5, is as follows: DSGVTQTPKHLITATGQRVTLRCSPRSGDLSVYWYQQSLDQGLQFLIQYYNGEERAKGNILERFSAQQFPDLHSELNLSSLELGDSALYFCASSVEGLWSQPQHFGDGTRLSIL.

V gene TRBV7-9 combines with J gene TRBJ2-1; possible D gene TRBD2, 6 bases. Germline V gene sequence: CDR1 SEHNR, CDR2 FQNEAQ (reference sequence). There are 15 residues in the CDR3. Trimming removed 7 bases from V and 0 bases from J, with 13 bases in between. The CDR3 sequence: CASTTSGSSYNEQFF. CDR3 DNA: TGTGCCAGCACTACCTCCGGGAGCTCCTACAATGAGCAGTTCTTC.

The J gene is TRBJ1-6, the V gene TRBV7-2, with a weak D call TRBD1 (6 bases). V gave up 7 bases and J gave up 7 bases, with 14 bases separating them. The CDR3 is 14 residues long. Germline CDR1 SGHTA, CDR2 FQGNSA. The CDR3 is CASKGRGENSPLHF. CDR3 DNA sequence: TGTGCCAGCAAGGGCAGGGGTGAAAATTCACCCCTCCACTTT. Using reference TRBV7-2 and TRBJ1-6 for the parts outside the CDR3, the full variable domain is GAGVSQSPSNKVTEKGKDVELRCDPISGHTALYWYRQSLGQGLEFLIYFQGNSAPDKSGLPSDRFSAERTGGSVSTLTIQRTQQEDSAVYLCASKGRGENSPLHFGNGTRLTVT.

The chain combines TRBV29-1 with TRBJ2-1, with 10 positions matching TRBD2. Germline loops: CDR1 SQVTM, CDR2 ANQGSEA. The CDR3 spans 17 residues. Trimming took 0 bases from V and 6 from J; bases not matched to a gene: 11. The CDR3 nucleotides read TGCAGCGTTGAAGATGGTAGCGGGAGGCTCGGAACCAATGAGCAGTTCTTC. It translates to CSVEDGSGRLGTNEQFF.

The chain is built from TRBV19 and TRBJ2-7; 11 nucleotides line up with TRBD1. In germline, CDR1 is LNHDA, CDR2 SQIVND (reference sequence). CDR3 length: 15 amino acids. Trimming cost V 2 bases and J 3 bases; bases outside gene matches: 3. The DNA of the CDR3 is TGTGCCAGTAGTATATTCGGGACAGGGGGCTACGAGCAGTACTTC. It is translated as CASSIFGTGGYEQYF.

This chain uses TRBV18 with TRBJ2-1; D is unresolved. The CDR3 extends over 16 amino acids. The V and J ends lost 0 bases and 0 bases respectively, with 9 bases between them. Per the germline V gene, CDR1 is KGHSH and CDR2 is LQKENI. CDR3 sequence (DNA): TGTGCCAGCTCACCACCTACACCTCCCTCCTACAATGAGCAGTTCTTC. This sequence encodes CASSPPTPPSYNEQFF. The full variable domain, its missing parts supplied by reference TRBV18 and TRBJ2-1, is NAGVMQNPRHLVRRRGQEARLRCSPMKGHSHVYWYRQLPEEGLKFMVYLQKENIIDESGMPKERFSAEFPKEGPSILRIQQVVRGDSAAYFCASSPPTPPSYNEQFFGPGTRLTVL.

The rearrangement links TRBV5-1 to TRBJ2-3, with 8 bases identical to TRBD2. CDR3 length: 15 amino acids. V trimming: 3 bases; J trimming: 2 bases; junction bases outside the gene matches: 5. Germline CDR1 SGHRS, CDR2 YFSETQ. CDR3 DNA: TGCGCCAGCAGCTCCACTAGCGGAATCACAGATACGCAGTATTTT. Its translation: CASSSTSGITDTQYF.

The chain carries TRBV19 and TRBJ2-3; TRBD1 might be the D (5 bases). The V and J ends lost 9 bases and 8 bases respectively, with 12 bases between them. Looked up from germline, CDR1 is LNHDA and CDR2 is SQIVND (reference sequence). The CDR3 runs 11 residues. In DNA, the CDR3 is TGTGCCAGCACCGTAAGGGGTACGCAGTATTTT. Translation: CASTVRGTQYF. Drawing the rest from reference TRBV19 and TRBJ2-3, the complete variable domain is DGGITQSPKYLFRKEGQNVTLSCEQNLNHDAMYWYRQDPGQGLRLIYYSQIVNDFQKGDIAEGYSVSREKKESFPLTVTSAQKNPTAFYLCASTVRGTQYFGPGTRLTVL.

V gene TRBV7-6 combines with J gene TRBJ2-5; 10 bases agree with TRBD2. V lost 5 bases, J lost 4 bases, and 10 bases stayed unmatched. The CDR3 is 16 amino acids. Germline CDR1 is SGHVS and CDR2 is FNYEAQ. As DNA, the CDR3 is TGTGCCAGCAGCGAAGAAGGGCTAGCGGGAGTAGAGACCCAGTACTTC. Protein sequence: CASSEEGLAGVETQYF.

V and J are TRBV19 and TRBJ2-1; 10 bases line up with TRBD2. The junction had 2 bases not matched to a gene; V was cut back by 1 base and J by 5 bases. Germline V lookup: CDR1 LNHDA, CDR2 SQIVND (reference sequence). This CDR3 has 15 residues. The CDR3: CASSIGTSGNNEQFF. CDR3 coding DNA: TGTGCCAGTAGTATAGGGACTAGCGGAAACAATGAGCAGTTCTTC. Variable domain in full (rest from reference TRBV19 and TRBJ2-1): DGGITQSPKYLFRKEGQNVTLSCEQNLNHDAMYWYRQDPGQGLRLIYYSQIVNDFQKGDIAEGYSVSREKKESFPLTVTSAQKNPTAFYLCASSIGTSGNNEQFFGPGTRLTVL.

V usage is TRBV2 and J usage is TRBJ2-2; possible D gene TRBD2, 6 bases. The CDR3 consists of 13 residues. V lost 7 bases and J lost 6, with 12 bases in between. Per the germline V gene, CDR1 is SNHLY and CDR2 is FYNNEI. The CDR3 coding sequence is TGTGCCAGCAATTTCGGGGGATCCGGGGAGCTGTTTTTT. It translates to CASNFGGSGELFF.

The rearrangement uses TRBV5-6 and TRBJ1-1; the match to TRBD1 covers 8 bases. This CDR3 has 15 amino acids. CDR1 and CDR2 from the germline V gene are SGHDT and YYEEEE. The ends lost 4 bases at V and 0 bases at J; junction bases unmatched: 5. The CDR3 nucleotides read TGTGCCAGCAGCGCTCAGGACAGGGTGAACACTGAAGCTTTCTTT. This gives the protein CASSAQDRVNTEAFF.

The rearrangement uses TRBV11-2 and TRBJ1-1; tentative D call: TRBD1 (5 bases). Looked up from germline, CDR1 is SGHAT and CDR2 is FQNNGV. V was cut by 5 bases and J by 5 bases, with 18 bases left in between. The CDR3 loop spans 15 amino acids. The CDR3 DNA reads TGTGCCAGCAGCCTCCCCACACTGGGGGGAACTGAAGCTTTCTTT. It is translated as CASSLPTLGGTEAFF. Supplemented by reference TRBV11-2 and TRBJ1-1, the full variable domain reads EAGVAQSPRYKIIEKRQSVAFWCNPISGHATLYWYQQILGQGPKLLIQFQNNGVVDDSQLPKDRFSAERLKGVDSTLKIQPAKLEDSAVYLCASSLPTLGGTEAFFGQGTRLTVV.

This chain joins TRBV28 and TRBJ2-5; D unclear. The J call may be mistaken, given a closer DNA end match to TRBJ2-7. CDR3 length: 13 amino acids. Germline V gene sequence: CDR1 MDHEN, CDR2 SYDVKM. The CDR3 protein is CASSLGGPYEQYF. The DNA for the CDR3 is TGTGCCAGCAGTTTAGGCGGCCCCTACGAGCAGTACTTC.

On this clone itself: Relative to the germline gene, one junction end is altered; a read error may explain this. The chain couples TRBV29-1 to TRBJ2-7, with D perhaps TRBD2 (6 bases). Germline V CDR1 and CDR2: SQVTM, ANQGSEA. The CDR3 has 13 amino acids. CDR3 DNA: TGCAGCGTTGAAGATAGCCGCGGGACCGAGCGGTACTTC. Its protein product is CSVEDSRGTERYF.

This clone was seen once. The chain combines TRBV6-1 with TRBJ1-3; no clear D gene. The ends were cut back, 4 bases at V and 0 bases at J, with 10 bases in the middle. The CDR3 is 15 residues long. CDR1 and CDR2 from the germline V gene are MNHNS and SASEGT. The CDR3 protein is CASSGSRNSGNTIYF. The CDR3 coding sequence is TGTGCCAGCAGTGGGAGCCGAAACTCTGGAAACACCATATATTTT.

The J gene is TRBJ1-4, the V gene TRBV28, with TRBD1 identical over 7 bases. CDR3 length: 16 amino acids. Germline trimming cut 5 bases from V and 5 bases from J; bases unmatched to any gene: 11. Germline V gives CDR1 MDHEN, CDR2 SYDVKM. In DNA form, the CDR3 reads TGTGCCAGCAGTCCTGGGGTGGGACAGATAAATGAAAAACTGTTTTTT. Residues: CASSPGVGQINEKLFF.

The chain couples TRBV28 to TRBJ2-7; possibly TRBD2 for D (5 bases). Germline CDR1 is MDHEN and CDR2 is SYDVKM. Trimming cost V 3 bases and J 12 bases, with 12 bases left between them. CDR3 length: 11 amino acids. The CDR3 bases are TGTGCCAGCAGTTTGATGGAGGTGGTGTACTTC. Its protein is CASSLMEVVYF. The full variable domain, rest sourced from reference TRBV28 and TRBJ2-7, is DVKVTQSSRYLVKRTGEKVFLECVQDMDHENMFWYRQDPGLGLRLIYFSYDVKMKEKGDIPEGYSVSREKKERFSLILESASTNQTSMYLCASSLMEVVYFGPGTRLTVT.